The 26 T cell receptor beta chains below were found in one sample sequenced in a study of shared clonotypes between healthy human individuals. Profiled with immunoSEQ multiplex PCR; TCRdb holds only in-frame clones, not every one. The sample contains 550,000 to 850,000 clones, around 72% of which appear only once. The sequencing input was memory CD4+ T cells sorted from blood. Documented subset: CD45RA-negative fraction. These receptors all come from a woman aged 30 to 39 in good health.

The CDR3 sequence: CASSLLTGTGRAANEQFF. DNA for the CDR3: TGTGCCAGCAGTCTATTAACCGGGACAGGGAGGGCCGCCAATGAGCAGTTCTTC. The rearrangement uses TRBV28 and TRBJ2-1, with TRBD1 matching over 9 bases. This CDR3 region has 18 residues. CDR1 and CDR2 from the germline V gene are MDHEN and SYDVKM. V was pared by 5 bases and J by 6 bases, with 17 bases of the junction left unmatched.

Notes on this clone: Other DNA sequences within the sample encode an identical CDR3. V and J are TRBV11-2 and TRBJ2-1; TRBD1 aligns across 9 bases. This CDR3 contains 15 residues. With V trimmed by 5 bases and J by 4 bases, 6 bases remained unmatched. In germline, CDR1 is SGHAT, CDR2 FQNNGV. The CDR3 is CASSLGQGYYNEQFF. CDR3 DNA: TGTGCCAGCAGCCTGGGACAGGGATATTACAATGAGCAGTTCTTC.

The chain carries TRBV11-2 and TRBJ2-7; weak D call: TRBD2 (5 bases). Trimming shortened V by 1 base and J by 2 bases, and 15 bases separated the two germline ends. This CDR3 region has 16 residues. Germline lookup yields CDR1 SGHAT and CDR2 FQNNGV. Here the CDR3 reads CASSLGRFTPAYEQYF. The CDR3 DNA reads as TGTGCCAGCAGCTTAGGGAGGTTTACTCCTGCCTACGAGCAGTACTTC.

The rearrangement links TRBV5-1 to TRBJ2-5, with D perhaps matching TRBD1 (6 bases). V shed 1 base and J shed 4 bases, with 14 bases lying between them. The CDR3 runs 15 residues. Per the germline V gene, CDR1 is SGHRS and CDR2 is YFSETQ. In DNA, the CDR3 is TGCGCCAGCAGCTTGTGGGGGCGAAGGGCAGAGACCCAGTACTTC. This translates into CASSLWGRRAETQYF.

As for this clone: At the DNA level, this CDR3 is encoded by other sequences in the same sample as well. The chain is built from TRBV7-3 and TRBJ2-3; no clear D gene. The CDR3 consists of 14 residues. The V gene's germline CDR1 is SGHTA and CDR2 FQGTGA. V lost 2 bases to trimming and J lost 0 bases, with 6 bases between them. This chain's CDR3 is CASSLGRSTDTQYF. In DNA form, the CDR3 reads TGTGCCAGCAGCTTAGGACGCAGCACAGATACGCAGTATTTT. The full variable domain, rest sourced from reference TRBV7-3 and TRBJ2-3, is GAGVSQTPSNKVTEKGKYVELRCDPISGHTALYWYRQSLGQGPEFLIYFQGTGAADDSGLPNDRFFAVRPEGSVSTLKIQRTERGDSAVYLCASSLGRSTDTQYFGPGTRLTVL.

The V gene is TRBV18, the J gene TRBJ2-4; possible D gene TRBD2, 6 bases. The CDR3 is 15 amino acids. Germline assignment: CDR1 KGHSH and CDR2 LQKENI. Between the trimmed V and J ends, which lost 3 bases and 3 bases, there was a span of 12 bases. The CDR3 spells CASSPGTDDKNIQYF. CDR3 DNA sequence: TGTGCCAGCTCACCCGGGACTGACGACAAAAACATTCAGTACTTC. Complete variable domain (other parts from reference TRBV18 and TRBJ2-4): NAGVMQNPRHLVRRRGQEARLRCSPMKGHSHVYWYRQLPEEGLKFMVYLQKENIIDESGMPKERFSAEFPKEGPSILRIQQVVRGDSAAYFCASSPGTDDKNIQYFGAGTRLSVL.

In its sample, this clone was seen a few times. This chain connects TRBV7-6 to TRBJ1-5; no reliable D call. CDR3 length: 13 residues. Germline CDR1 is SGHVS and CDR2 is FNYEAQ. V lost 5 bases, J lost 0 bases, and 5 bases lay in between. In DNA form, the CDR3 reads TGTGCCAGCAGCGTAAATAGCAATCAGCCCCAGCATTTT. Translated, it gives CASSVNSNQPQHF. Drawing the rest from reference TRBV7-6 and TRBJ1-5, the complete variable domain is GAGVSQSPRYKVTKRGQDVALRCDPISGHVSLYWYRQALGQGPEFLTYFNYEAQQDKSGLPNDRFSAERPEGSISTLTIQRTEQRDSAMYRCASSVNSNQPQHFGDGTRLSIL.

The chain recombines TRBV27 with TRBJ1-5; D is perhaps TRBD1 (5 bases). Germline CDR1 is MNHEY and CDR2 is SMNVEV (reference sequence). Trimming shortened V by 0 bases and J by 5 bases, and 5 bases separated the two germline ends. The length of the CDR3 is 13 residues. CDR3 in amino acids: CASSLSGDQPQHF. The CDR3 nucleotides read TGTGCCAGCAGTTTATCGGGGGATCAGCCCCAGCATTTT.

As concerns this clone: Its ends do not fully match the called genes, so a read error is possible. The genes are TRBV4-1 and TRBJ1-2; 7 nucleotides align to TRBD1. Germline CDR1 is MGHRA and CDR2 is YSYEKL. The CDR3 runs 16 residues. As DNA, the CDR3 is TGCGCCAACAGCCAAGCAGGACAGGCTAGAATCCATGGCTACACCTTC. This sequence encodes CANSQAGQARIHGYTF.

V is TRBV19 and J is TRBJ1-1; 8 nucleotides agree with TRBD1. Trimming took 5 bases from V and 2 from J; bases not matched to a gene: 7. The CDR3 runs 15 residues. Germline V lookup: CDR1 LNHDA, CDR2 SQIVND (reference sequence). The CDR3 here is CASSLTGGPNTEAFF. The DNA of the CDR3 is TGTGCCAGTAGTCTAACAGGGGGACCAAACACTGAAGCTTTCTTT. The full variable domain, with the rest looked up from reference TRBV19 and TRBJ1-1, is DGGITQSPKYLFRKEGQNVTLSCEQNLNHDAMYWYRQDPGQGLRLIYYSQIVNDFQKGDIAEGYSVSREKKESFPLTVTSAQKNPTAFYLCASSLTGGPNTEAFFGQGTRLTVV.

The CDR3 nucleotides read TGTGCCAGCAGCTTACTAGCGGGAGCCGCAGAGACCCAGTACTTC. Translating it yields CASSLLAGAAETQYF. The rearrangement uses TRBV11-1 and TRBJ2-5, with TRBD2 matching 10 bases. Germline V gene sequence: CDR1 SGHAT, CDR2 FQDESV (reference sequence). V dropped 2 bases and J dropped 4; count of bases not matched to a gene: 4. This CDR3 spans 15 amino acids.

The rearrangement uses TRBV28 and TRBJ2-1; tentative D call: TRBD1 (7 bases). The CDR3 has 15 residues. With 7 bases removed from V and 2 bases from J, the gap between germline ends came to 15 bases. Germline assignment: CDR1 MDHEN and CDR2 SYDVKM. The CDR3 DNA reads TGTGCCAGCACCCCAGGGGGGACGACCTACAATGAGCAGTTCTTC. Translating it yields CASTPGGTTYNEQFF.

The chain recombines TRBV29-1 with TRBJ1-1, with D perhaps TRBD1 (5 bases). Germline CDR1 SQVTM, CDR2 ANQGSEA. The V end lost 2 bases, the J end lost 5 bases, and 21 bases lay between the germline ends. CDR3 length: 16 amino acids. The CDR3 sequence: CSVENLDGGSGTEAFF. CDR3 bases: TGCAGCGTTGAAAATCTCGATGGGGGAAGTGGGACTGAAGCTTTCTTT.

There are a few counts of this clone. Other nucleotide sequences in the sample specify the same CDR3. The rearrangement uses TRBV19 and TRBJ1-5, with 8 bases that match TRBD1. CDR1 LNHDA and CDR2 SQIVND come from the germline V gene (reference sequence). V shed 3 bases, J shed 6 bases, and the junction held 1 base outside the gene matches. The CDR3 has 13 residues. CDR3: CASSIQGAQPQHF. In DNA, the CDR3 is TGTGCCAGTAGTATCCAGGGGGCTCAGCCCCAGCATTTT.

The genes are TRBV27 and TRBJ2-7, with D possibly matching TRBD1 (6 bases). The V gene lost 4 bases and the J gene lost 3 bases, with 10 bases spanning the gap. Germline V gene lookup returns CDR1 MNHEY and CDR2 SMNVEV (reference sequence). The CDR3 runs 13 residues. Here the CDR3 reads CASSSDSIYEQYF. CDR3 DNA sequence: TGTGCCAGCAGTTCGGACAGCATCTACGAGCAGTACTTC.

The chain employs TRBV5-6 and TRBJ2-3; 15 bases agree with TRBD2. CDR3 length: 17 residues. Germline V gene lookup returns CDR1 SGHDT and CDR2 YYEEEE. The J segment lost 7 bases and the V segment lost 4 bases, leaving 10 bases of the junction unmatched. The DNA for the CDR3 is TGTGCCAGCAGCCCCCCCGGACTAGCGGGAGGGCCGTATACGCAGTATTTT. It is translated as CASSPPGLAGGPYTQYF.

The J gene is TRBJ1-1, the V gene TRBV10-3; D uncertain. The V end was cut by 3 bases, the J end by 1 base, with 9 bases between. The CDR3 is 14 residues long. Germline assignment: CDR1 ENHRY and CDR2 SYGVKD. CDR3 sequence: CAISDRGRNTEAFF. CDR3 coding DNA: TGTGCCATCAGTGACAGAGGCAGGAACACTGAAGCTTTCTTT.

The CDR3 bases are TGTGCCAGCTCACCACCTAGTTTGGAGACCCAGTACTTC. This sequence encodes CASSPPSLETQYF. This sequence joins TRBV18 and TRBJ2-5; unclear D gene. This CDR3 is built from 13 residues. V dropped 0 bases and J dropped 5 bases, with 7 bases sitting between them. Per the germline V gene, CDR1 is KGHSH and CDR2 is LQKENI.

The rearrangement joins TRBV6-1 to TRBJ2-7; 8 nucleotides agree with TRBD2. This CDR3 is built from 15 residues. Germline V lookup: CDR1 MNHNS, CDR2 SASEGT. The V segment lost 3 bases and the J segment 6 bases; nucleotides outside the gene matches: 10. The DNA of the CDR3 is TGTGCCAGCAGTGACGGGGAGAGCGGGAGCACCGAGCAGTACTTC. Translating gives CASSDGESGSTEQYF.

V gene TRBV5-8 combines with J gene TRBJ1-1; TRBD1 is a possible D gene (5 bases). V shed 9 bases and J shed 4 bases, with 19 bases lying between them. CDR1 is SGHTS and CDR2 is YDEGEE in the germline V gene. The CDR3 contains 14 residues. The CDR3 spells CATIINAGITEAFF. Written as DNA, the CDR3 is TGTGCCACAATTATAAATGCAGGGATCACTGAAGCTTTCTTT.

The V and J genes are TRBV19 and TRBJ2-3; the D gene is possibly TRBD2 (5 bases). Germline loops: CDR1 LNHDA, CDR2 SQIVND (reference sequence). Between the trimmed V and J ends, which lost 3 bases and 1 base, there was a span of 8 bases. The length of the CDR3 is 14 residues. DNA of the CDR3: TGTGCCAGTAGTATGAGGGATGGCACAGATACGCAGTATTTT. This gives the protein CASSMRDGTDTQYF.

This chain uses TRBV10-3 with TRBJ2-1, with a possible D match to TRBD1 (6 bases). The ends were cut back, 3 bases at V and 6 bases at J, with 21 bases in the middle. From germline, CDR1 is ENHRY and CDR2 SYGVKD. This CDR3 is 17 amino acids long. CDR3 bases: TGTGCCATCAGTGAAAAAAGTGGAGGTGTAGGGGGCAATGAGCAGTTCTTC. This encodes CAISEKSGGVGGNEQFF.

The V and J genes are TRBV5-1 and TRBJ2-2; TRBD1 agrees at 8 bases. Per germline, CDR1 SGHRS and CDR2 YFSETQ. V lost 4 bases to trimming and J lost 4 bases; unmatched junction nucleotides: 6. The CDR3 totals 15 residues. The CDR3 spells CASSAQGAPTGELFF. The CDR3 DNA reads as TGCGCCAGCAGCGCGCAGGGGGCGCCCACCGGGGAGCTGTTTTTT.

The table lists this clone with many counts. The chain combines TRBV5-1 with TRBJ2-1; D ambiguous. V was pared by 4 bases and J by 4 bases, with 6 bases between. CDR1 SGHRS and CDR2 YFSETQ come from the germline V gene. The CDR3 spans 12 residues. This chain's CDR3 is CASSEKYNEQFF. In nucleotides, the CDR3 is TGCGCCAGCAGCGAGAAGTACAATGAGCAGTTCTTC.

This clone was counted at least ten times. This chain connects TRBV4-2 to TRBJ1-5; D is uncertain. This CDR3 has 15 residues. The germline V gene encodes CDR1 LGHNA and CDR2 YNFKEQ. Between the trimmed V and J ends, which lost 3 bases and 7 bases, there was a span of 16 bases. Here the CDR3 reads CASSQEGGRGQPQHF. DNA for the CDR3: TGTGCCAGCAGCCAGGAGGGAGGGCGGGGACAGCCCCAGCATTTT.

The chain recombines TRBV27 with TRBJ2-7, with a possible D match to TRBD2 (6 bases). CDR1 is MNHEY and CDR2 is SMNVEV in the germline V gene (reference sequence). The CDR3 covers 17 residues. V was trimmed by 1 base and J by 2 bases, leaving 18 bases between them. The CDR3 DNA is TGTGCCAGCAGTTTATTGAGGAGGGGTTCCGTTCCCTACGAGCAGTACTTC. It codes for CASSLLRRGSVPYEQYF.